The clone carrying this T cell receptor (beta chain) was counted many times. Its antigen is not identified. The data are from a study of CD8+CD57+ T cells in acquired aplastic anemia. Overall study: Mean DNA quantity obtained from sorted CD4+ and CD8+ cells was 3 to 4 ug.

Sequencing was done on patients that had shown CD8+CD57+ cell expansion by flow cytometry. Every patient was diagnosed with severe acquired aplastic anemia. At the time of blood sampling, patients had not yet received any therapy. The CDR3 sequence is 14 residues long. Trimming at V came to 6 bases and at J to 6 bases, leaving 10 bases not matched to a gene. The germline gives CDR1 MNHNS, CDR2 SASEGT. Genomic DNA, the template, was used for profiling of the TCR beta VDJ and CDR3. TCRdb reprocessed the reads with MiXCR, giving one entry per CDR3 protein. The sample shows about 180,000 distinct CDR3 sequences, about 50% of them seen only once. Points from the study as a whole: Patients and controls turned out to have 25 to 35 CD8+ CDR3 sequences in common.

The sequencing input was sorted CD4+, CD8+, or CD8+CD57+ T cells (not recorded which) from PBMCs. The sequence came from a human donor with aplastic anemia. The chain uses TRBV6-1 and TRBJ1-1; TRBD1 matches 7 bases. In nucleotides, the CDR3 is TGTGCCAGCAGACCCGGACAGGCCAAGTCTGAAGCTTTCTTT. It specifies CASRPGQAKSEAFF.